Listed below are T cell receptor beta chains from one sample, sequenced in a study of T cell changes during pregnancy in multiple sclerosis. Using immunoSEQ multiplex PCR, the repertoire was profiled, and TCRdb retains in-frame clones only, with some absent. Altogether 85,000 to 130,000 clones are present, around 90% being singletons, with the ten largest covering roughly 1.2%. Here the sequenced sample was peripheral blood, taken in the second trimester of pregnancy. Receptors were obtained from a female donor with multiple sclerosis, enrolled in a pregnancy study. CDR3s include the opening cysteine and the closing phenylalanine or tryptophan. A D gene is named only where the DNA matches it firmly. A row's size may be missing; if present it is once, few, many or a size class.

TRBV2	NA	TRBJ1-2	NA	TGTGCCAGCGTATCTTCTGGCTACACCTTC	CASVSSGYTF
TRBV9	NA	TRBJ2-3	NA	TGTGCCAGCAGCGTAGGCAGTTACACAGATACGCAGTATTTT	CASSVGSYTDTQYF
TRBV18	NA	TRBJ1-5	NA	TGTGCCAGCTCACCTTCGCGTTCCACTAATCAGCCCCAGCATTTT	CASSPSRSTNQPQHF
TRBV25-1	NA	TRBJ1-1	NA	TGTGCCAGCAGTGTGTTCTCCGGGGGCACTGAAGCTTTCTTT	CASSVFSGGTEAFF
TRBV29-1	TRBD2	TRBJ2-2	NA	TGCAGCGTCGCCGGGACTACGAACACCGGGGAGCTGTTTTTT	CSVAGTTNTGELFF
TRBV18	TRBD1	TRBJ1-3	once	TGTGCCAGCGGGACAGGGACTGGAAACACCATATATTTT	CASGTGTGNTIYF
TRBV25-1	NA	TRBJ1-1	NA	TGTGCCAGCAGTGATAGGGGGACGGTTCCTGAAGCTTTCTTT	CASSDRGTVPEAFF
TRBV19	NA	TRBJ2-5	NA	TGTGCCAGTACCGCGTCGGGAGAGCCCCAGTACTTC	CASTASGEPQYF
TRBV5-1	TRBD2	TRBJ2-1	NA	TGCGCCAGCAGCGCCCGCCTAGCGGGATCCGCCCACAATGAGCAGTTCTTC	CASSARLAGSAHNEQFF
TRBV2	TRBD1	TRBJ1-2	NA	TGTGCCAGCAGCTTCGAGGGGGCGGACTATGGCTACACCTTC	CASSFEGADYGYTF
TRBV5-5	TRBD2	TRBJ2-7	NA	TGTGCCAGCAGCTCAGGACTAGCGGGTTTCGAGCAGTACTTC	CASSSGLAGFEQYF
TRBV2	NA	TRBJ2-2	once	TGTGCCAGCAGTCGCACTAGGTCGAACACCGGGGAGCTGTTTTTT	CASSRTRSNTGELFF
TRBV29-1	TRBD2	TRBJ2-5	NA	TGCAGCGTTGGCGGGGGGGAGACCCAGTACTTC	CSVGGGETQYF
TRBV5-4	TRBD1	TRBJ2-1	NA	TGTGCCAGCAGCTTCGGGACAGGCTCCTACAATGAGCAGTTCTTC	CASSFGTGSYNEQFF
TRBV5-1	NA	TRBJ1-6	NA	TGCGCCAGCAGCTTGTTGATTGGGGCCGACCAACCCCTCCACTTT	CASSLLIGADQPLHF
TRBV5-4	NA	TRBJ2-2	NA	TGTGCCAGCAGCTTGGTACAGGGCAACACCGGGGAGCTGTTTTTT	CASSLVQGNTGELFF
TRBV5-6	NA	TRBJ1-2	few	TGTGCCAGCAGCCCTGGCGGGACCTATGGCTACACCTTC	CASSPGGTYGYTF
TRBV4-2	NA	TRBJ2-2	few	TGTGCCAGCAGCCTGGAGGGGTCCGGGGAGCTGTTTTTT	CASSLEGSGELFF
TRBV7-3	NA	TRBJ2-1	once	TGTGCCAGCAGCTTAACGGGGAGGGGGGATAGGATGGATGAGCAGTTCTTC	CASSLTGRGDRMDEQFF
TRBV14	NA	TRBJ1-3	once	TGTGCCAGCAGCCGCGGGAACTCTGGAAACACCATATATTTT	CASSRGNSGNTIYF
TRBV7-9	TRBD2	TRBJ2-5	NA	TGTGCCAGCAGCTCGACTAGCGGGAAAGAGACCCAGTACTTC	CASSSTSGKETQYF
TRBV11-1	TRBD1	TRBJ1-6	NA	TGTGCCAGCAGCTTAGCTTACAGGGGAGGACCCCTCCACTTT	CASSLAYRGGPLHF
TRBV7-9	TRBD1	TRBJ2-7	NA	TGTGCCAGCAGCCCTTGGACAGGGGGCTACGAGCAGTACTTC	CASSPWTGGYEQYF
TRBV19	NA	TRBJ2-2	NA	TGTGCCAGTAGTATAAACGGCGGGGAGCTGTTTTTT	CASSINGGELFF
TRBV5-6	TRBD1	TRBJ1-2	NA	TGTGCCAGCAGCTTGGGACAGGGGGCTTTGGGCTACACCTTC	CASSLGQGALGYTF
TRBV29-1	NA	TRBJ2-3	NA	TGCAGCGTCGCACCGGGTGGCGATACGCAGTATTTT	CSVAPGGDTQYF
TRBV7-9	NA	TRBJ1-2	once	TGTGCCAGCAGCTCCACGGACAGACTTCTCTATGGCTACACCTTC	CASSSTDRLLYGYTF
TRBV19	NA	TRBJ1-1	NA	TGTGCCAGTAGTATGACGGGGAAGACTGAAGCTTTCTTT	CASSMTGKTEAFF
TRBV18	TRBD1	TRBJ1-2	NA	TGTGCCAGCTCACCTTCGGACAGGGGTCTCTATGGCTACACCTTC	CASSPSDRGLYGYTF
TRBV11-2	NA	TRBJ2-7	NA	TGTGCCAGCAGCCGAATCAGGGTCCTTAGCTCCTACGAGCAGTACTTC	CASSRIRVLSSYEQYF
TRBV7-3	TRBD2	TRBJ2-2	NA	TGTGCCAGCAGCCTGGTCAGGGGGACTAGCGGCGTGGGGGACCCCGGGGAGCTGTTTTTT	CASSLVRGTSGVGDPGELFF
TRBV6-1	NA	TRBJ2-7	NA	TGTGCCAGCAGTGAATGGCAGTCCTCCTACGAGCAGTACTTC	CASSEWQSSYEQYF
TRBV5-1	NA	TRBJ2-5	NA	TGCGCCAGCAGTCAACCAGGGGCCGGGGAGACCCAGTACTTC	CASSQPGAGETQYF
TRBV7-2	TRBD1	TRBJ2-7	NA	TGTGCCAGCAGCTTATACTCCCCGGCAGGGGGCTACGAGCAGTACTTC	CASSLYSPAGGYEQYF
TRBV27	NA	TRBJ1-1	NA	TGTGCCAGCAGTTTGAGGGAGAGGAACACTGAAGCTTTCTTT	CASSLRERNTEAFF
TRBV2	TRBD1	TRBJ2-7	NA	TGTGCCAGCAGTCCAGAAGGGGGCCGGATATACTCCTACGAGCAGTACTTC	CASSPEGGRIYSYEQYF
TRBV28	NA	TRBJ1-4	NA	TGTGCCAGCGTTGCGGGTGTTAATGAAAAACTGTTTTTT	CASVAGVNEKLFF
TRBV30	TRBD1	TRBJ1-4	NA	TGTGCCTGGGGTCCACAGGGGGCAACTAATGAAAAACTGTTTTTT	CAWGPQGATNEKLFF
TRBV2	NA	TRBJ1-2	NA	TGTGCCAGCAGTGTAGGACAGAACTATGGCTACACCTTC	CASSVGQNYGYTF
TRBV6-1	TRBD1	TRBJ1-5	NA	TGTGCCAGCAGCGTTGACAGGGGAGATCAGCCCCAGCATTTT	CASSVDRGDQPQHF
TRBV5-6	TRBD2	TRBJ2-2	NA	TGTGCCAGCAGCTACGGGACTAGCGGAGCGAACACCGGGGAGCTGTTTTTT	CASSYGTSGANTGELFF
TRBV5-1	TRBD1	TRBJ2-2	NA	TGCGCCAGCAGCTTTCGACAGGGGGGATCAGCCGGGGAGCTGTTTTTT	CASSFRQGGSAGELFF
TRBV5-5	NA	TRBJ2-7	medium-sized	TGTGCCAGCAGCTCCGGGTTCCATCCTCGGGAGCAGTACTTC	CASSSGFHPREQYF
TRBV28	NA	TRBJ2-1	NA	TGTGCCAGCGGGGCGCGGGGTAAGGGGAATGAGCAGTTCTTC	CASGARGKGNEQFF
TRBV27	TRBD1	TRBJ2-7	NA	TGTGCCAGCAGTGGAAGGGGACAGTCCCAAGCCTCCTACGAGCAGTACTTC	CASSGRGQSQASYEQYF
TRBV9	NA	TRBJ1-2	NA	TGTGCCAGCGAAGACAGGAACTATGGCTACACCTTC	CASEDRNYGYTF
TRBV6-1	NA	TRBJ2-7	NA	TGTGCCAGCAGTAGACAGATCTCCTACGAGCAGTACTTC	CASSRQISYEQYF
TRBV7-6	TRBD1	TRBJ1-2	NA	TGTGCCAGCAGCTCCGGACAGGGAGCCTATGGCTACACCTTC	CASSSGQGAYGYTF
TRBV10-3	NA	TRBJ2-3	NA	TGTGCCATCAGTGGGACTATACAGGGGACAGATACGCAGTATTTT	CAISGTIQGTDTQYF
TRBV6-1	NA	TRBJ2-3	NA	TGTGCCACCCTCCCCCGGAGCACAGATACGCAGTATTTT	CATLPRSTDTQYF
TRBV19	NA	TRBJ2-5	NA	TGTGCCAGCGCCCCCTCCTATGGGACCCAGTACTTC	CASAPSYGTQYF
TRBV18	TRBD1	TRBJ2-2	NA	TGTGCCAGCTCACATTCGAGGGACAGGTCGGCCGGGGAGCTGTTTTTT	CASSHSRDRSAGELFF
TRBV7-8	NA	TRBJ1-4	NA	TGTGCCAGCAGCCCGGACAGCCTTTTTGAAAAACTGTTTTTT	CASSPDSLFEKLFF
TRBV2	TRBD2	TRBJ2-1	NA	TGTGCCAGCAGACAACGGACTAGCGGGGCCCTTACTTCCTACAATGAGCAGTTCTTC	CASRQRTSGALTSYNEQFF